This T cell receptor (beta chain) was sequenced during a study of pediatric ulcerative colitis. The study, taken as a whole, reports: Clonal expansions reduced rectal repertoire diversity in acute severe colitis.

Up to 500,000 reads were sequenced per sample. The method was immunoSEQ multiplex PCR; TCRdb's version includes in-frame clones alone and lacks a portion of them. The sample has 60,000 or so clones; 77% are singletons. This clone appeared once. The antigen is not known. This clonotype was obtained from a boy aged 5-17 years with moderate ulcerative colitis. The sample comprised blood.

This chain's CDR3 is CASSPSEETQYF. The CDR3, as DNA: TGTGCCAGCTCACCATCCGAAGAGACCCAGTACTTC. V usage is TRBV18 and J usage is TRBJ2-5; D is ambiguous. The CDR3 is 12 amino acids. CDR1 KGHSH and CDR2 LQKENI come from the germline V gene. V lost 2 bases, J lost 3 bases, and 4 bases lay in between.